This T cell receptor beta chain was identified during a study of OX40 agonist ivuxolimab in advanced cancers. Study summary: Clinicians treated patients with ivuxolimab, an agonistic anti-OX40 (CD134) antibody. Intravenous ivuxolimab at 0.01 to 10 mg/kg was given to patients every 2 weeks. Enrolled patients in dose escalation had cancers that were hepatocellular carcinoma, melanoma, renal cell or head and neck cancer.

Method: immunoSEQ multiplex PCR; TCRdb's copy keeps in-frame clones and lacks some. The repertoire has approximately 20,000 clones, around 87% of them found once; the top ten carry around 15%. Trimming removed 3 bases from V and 7 bases from J, with 10 bases in between. This CDR3 region has 14 residues. In germline, CDR1 is ENHRY, CDR2 SYGVKD. The genes are TRBV10-3 and TRBJ1-6, with D tentatively TRBD1 (6 bases). The receptor's source is an adult with an advanced solid tumor such as melanoma, head and neck, liver or kidney cancer. The material sequenced was CD4+ or CD8+ T cells sorted from blood, taken in a trial of the OX40 agonist ivuxolimab. The CDR3, as DNA: TGTGCCATCAGTGAAGGGCAGGGGAATTCACCCCTCCACTTT. Its translation: CAISEGQGNSPLHF.